Sequencing of this T cell receptor beta chain was carried out in a study of blood T cell repertoires in COVID-19. Study overall: From T cells, B-cell-depleted T cells, or PBMCs came the material, which was cDNA or gDNA.

Germline V gene sequence: CDR1 SGHRS, CDR2 YFSETQ. The J segment lost 7 bases and the V segment lost 2 bases, leaving 8 bases of the junction unmatched. The CDR3 contains 15 residues. Authors' processing steps: For nucleated cells, counts were estimated from reference gene primer amplification. Only in-frame clones appear in the TCRdb table, and some are missing; sequencing was by immunoSEQ multiplex PCR. D and trimming were read from the DNA, whereas the V and J calls and clone size are those reported in that table. The sample records some 280,000 clones, approximately 88% being singletons. This clone was observed a single time.

The chain employs TRBV5-1 and TRBJ1-2, with 10 bases aligning to TRBD1. The material sequenced was peripheral blood. The clonotype originates from a woman aged 40 to 50 who had recovered from COVID-19. The CDR3 spells CASSFAGTGEGGYTF. In DNA, the CDR3 is TGCGCCAGCAGCTTCGCCGGGACAGGGGAGGGTGGCTACACCTTC.